There are a few counts of the clone carrying this T cell receptor (beta chain). From RNA transcripts, TCR beta CDR3 regions were amplified. In the first-round RT-PCR of the TCR CDR3, the HTBI primer set was used. TCRdb re-derived calls from the multiplex PCR reads in MiXCR, one entry per CDR3 protein. Among under 400,000 distinct CDR3 sequences listed, 15% to 18% were seen once. From germline, CDR1 is MNHNY and CDR2 SVGAGI (reference sequence). V was clipped by 0 bases and J by 1 base, with 10 bases between them. This CDR3 contains 16 residues. The sample originates from a study of T cells in Graves' hyperthyroidism and ophthalmopathy.

The chain uses TRBV6-6 and TRBJ1-5; D gene uncertain. The TCR comes from a woman aged 18-29 years with Graves' hyperthyroidism that later progressed to Graves' ophthalmopathy. The source material was blood. The CDR3 region is CASSYSSGFSNQPQHF. CDR3 sequence (DNA): TGTGCCAGCAGTTACTCGTCGGGGTTCAGCAATCAGCCCCAGCATTTT.